Listed below are T cell receptor beta chains from one sample, sequenced in a study of regulatory T cells in long-lasting Graves disease. TCRdb redid the calling of the multiplex PCR reads with MiXCR, one entry per CDR3 protein. Of 450,000 to 650,000 distinct CDR3 sequences listed, 15% to 20% were seen once; the top ten hold around 25%. The sample was also reused in another study, on T cells in Graves' hyperthyroidism and ophthalmopathy.

This material consisted of peripheral blood mononuclear cells (PBMCs), taken at new diagnosis, from a patient treated with antithyroid drugs. The receptor set was obtained from a woman aged 35 to 60 with Graves disease. CDR3s include the opening cysteine and the closing phenylalanine or tryptophan. A D gene is named only where the DNA matches it firmly. Clone size is given for some rows only: seen once, a few or many times, or a class if the clone is expanded.

V	size	J	D	DNA	CDR3
TRBV9	many	TRBJ2-3	-	TGTGCCAGCAGCGTGGGCAGCCCACCAGATACGCAGTATTTT	CASSVGSPPDTQYF
TRBV6-1	few	TRBJ2-7	TRBD1	TGTGCCACACGAGAGTTATATCAGGGGGCCTACGAGCAGTACTTC	CATRELYQGAYEQYF
TRBV5-1	-	TRBJ2-5	-	TGCGCCAGCAGCTGGGGGGACAGCCAAGAGACCCAGTACTTC	CASSWGDSQETQYF
TRBV20-1	few	TRBJ1-4	TRBD1	TGCAGTGCTAGGGGCGACAGGGGTGGTGCGTTTGATGAAAAACTGTTTTTT	CSARGDRGGAFDEKLFF
TRBV6-1	-	TRBJ2-1	TRBD1	TGTGCCAGCAGTCCGGGACAGGGTTTATCTATTGAGCAGTTCTTC	CASSPGQGLSIEQFF
TRBV6-1	-	TRBJ2-7	-	TGTGCCAGCAGTCCTCGACAGGTAGGAGGAGAGCAGTACTTC	CASSPRQVGGEQYF
TRBV11-2	many	TRBJ1-5	-	TGTGCCAGCAGCTGGGGAGCGGGGGGTAACCAGCCCCAGCATTTT	CASSWGAGGNQPQHF
TRBV11-2	many	TRBJ1-1	-	TGTGCCAGCAGCTCCCCCTACACTGAAGCTTTCTTT	CASSSPYTEAFF
TRBV9	-	TRBJ2-2	TRBD1	TGTGCCAGCAGCGCATCCGGGACAGGGGGTCCCGGGGAGCTGTTTTTT	CASSASGTGGPGELFF
TRBV10-3	-	TRBJ2-2	TRBD1	TGTGCCATCAGTGATATCACAGGGGGCACCGGGGAGCTGTTTTTT	CAISDITGGTGELFF
TRBV6-1	-	TRBJ1-1	-	TGTGCCAGCAGTGAAGTCTTAGACACTGAAGCTTTCTTT	CASSEVLDTEAFF
TRBV19	-	TRBJ1-3	-	TGTGCCAGTAGTTACACCCCTACCCTCTCTGGAAACACCATATATTTT	CASSYTPTLSGNTIYF
TRBV5-1	-	TRBJ2-1	-	TGCGCCAGCAGCTTGGAGATCTCCTACAATGAGCAGTTCTTC	CASSLEISYNEQFF
TRBV2	many	TRBJ1-2	TRBD1	TGTGCCAGCAGCCGGACAGGGGTGCTGGGCTACACCTTC	CASSRTGVLGYTF
TRBV7-9	-	TRBJ1-1	-	TGTGCCAGCAGCCCTTCATGGGCTGAAGCTTTCTTT	CASSPSWAEAFF
TRBV4-1	many	TRBJ1-1	-	TGCGCCAGCAGCCAATCAGGGTCGATGAACACTGAAGCTTTCTTT	CASSQSGSMNTEAFF
TRBV2	few	TRBJ1-3	-	TGTGCCAGCGGGGACACCGGGAGTGGAAACACCATATATTTT	CASGDTGSGNTIYF
TRBV6-2/TRBV6-3	-	TRBJ1-4	-	TGTGCCAGCATTTTAAGGTCACTAGGAGGAAAACTGTTTTTT	CASILRSLGGKLFF
TRBV12-5	many	TRBJ1-4	-	TGTGCTAGTGGTTCCCGGGGCGCTAATGAAAAACTGTTTTTT	CASGSRGANEKLFF
TRBV2	many	TRBJ1-5	-	TGTGCCAGCAGTGAAGGGTCTGACAATCAGCCCCAGCATTTT	CASSEGSDNQPQHF
TRBV2	-	TRBJ2-1	TRBD2	TGTGCCAGCAGTCTCCCACTAGCGGGATTCTACAATGAGCAGTTCTTC	CASSLPLAGFYNEQFF
TRBV19	-	TRBJ1-4	-	TGTGCCAGTACCCAAGACGAACACAATGAAAAACTGTTTTTT	CASTQDEHNEKLFF
TRBV2	many	TRBJ1-3	-	TGTGCCACGACACTTTCATCGGGAAACACCATATATTTT	CATTLSSGNTIYF
TRBV6-2/TRBV6-3	many	TRBJ2-3	TRBD2	TGTGCCAGCAGTTACAGGCGGGGGATCACAGATACGCAGTATTTT	CASSYRRGITDTQYF
TRBV3-1	many	TRBJ1-3	TRBD1	TGTGCCAGCAGCCAAGACGGGGGACAGATCTCTGGAAACACCATATATTTT	CASSQDGGQISGNTIYF
TRBV12-3/TRBV12-4	-	TRBJ2-3	TRBD2	TGTGCCAGCAGAATAGGGCGGGGGGGAGATACGCAGTATTTT	CASRIGRGGDTQYF
TRBV2	-	TRBJ1-2	-	TGTGCCAGCACTAGCGGGGGGGATGACTATGGCTACACCTTC	CASTSGGDDYGYTF
TRBV4-1	many	TRBJ2-5	-	TGTGCCAGCAGCCCGACGGGACTTTCTCAAGAGACCCAGTACTTC	CASSPTGLSQETQYF
TRBV6-2/TRBV6-3	-	TRBJ1-1	-	TGTGCCAGCAGTTACTCGCAGATGCTGAACACTGAAGCTTTCTTT	CASSYSQMLNTEAFF
TRBV3-1	many	TRBJ1-1	-	TGTGCCAGCAGCCAAGTAGTTGGGAGAACTGAAGCTTTCTTT	CASSQVVGRTEAFF
TRBV5-5	-	TRBJ2-5	-	TGTGCCAGCAGCTTGAAGGCATTCGAGGAGACCCAGTACTTC	CASSLKAFEETQYF
TRBV7-9	few	TRBJ2-1	-	TGTGCCAGCAGTCGCCGTGGGGGTGACGAGCAGTTCTTC	CASSRRGGDEQFF
TRBV28	-	TRBJ1-3	-	TGTGCCAGCACCCGAGCTGTGGGGGGCGGAAACACCATATATTTT	CASTRAVGGGNTIYF
TRBV3-1	many	TRBJ2-5	-	TGTGCCAGCACCCCTAAGACTCCATTGGGAGACCAGTACTTC	CASTPKTPLGDQYF
TRBV11-2	-	TRBJ1-1	-	TGTGCCAGCAGCCTATTTGACAGTTCAAGCGCTGAAGCTTTCTTT	CASSLFDSSSAEAFF
TRBV5-1	many	TRBJ2-7	TRBD1	TGCGCCAGCAGCGTCACAGGGGCCCCCTCCTACGAGCAGTACTTC	CASSVTGAPSYEQYF
TRBV2	many	TRBJ1-2	TRBD1	TGTGCCACCCGTCCCGGGACAGGGCTTGGCTACACCTTC	CATRPGTGLGYTF
TRBV5-5	-	TRBJ2-1	-	TGCGCCAGCAGCCAAGGCCGGGGGCGGACCTACAATGAGCAGTTCTTC	CASSQGRGRTYNEQFF
TRBV3-1	many	TRBJ2-1	-	TGTGCCAGCAGCCAAGAGGGTAAGGTCTACAATGAGCAGTTCTTC	CASSQEGKVYNEQFF
TRBV18	many	TRBJ1-2	-	TGTGCCAGCAGCCCCGACCGGGCTAACTATGGCTACACCTTC	CASSPDRANYGYTF
TRBV7-9	many	TRBJ2-3	TRBD2	TGTGCCAGCAGCCTCAGACTAGCGGGGAGTTCTACAGATACGCAGTATTTT	CASSLRLAGSSTDTQYF
TRBV27	many	TRBJ1-5	TRBD1	TGTGCCAGCAGGGGGACAGGGCGGAATCAGCCCCAGCATTTT	CASRGTGRNQPQHF
TRBV20-1	many	TRBJ1-2	TRBD1	TGCAGTGCGTGGCGACAGGGGGCGGAGGGCTACACCTTC	CSAWRQGAEGYTF
TRBV28	few	TRBJ2-3	TRBD2	TGTGCCAGCAGTTTGGGCGGGGGGTGGGATACGCAGTATTTT	CASSLGGGWDTQYF
TRBV7-2	-	TRBJ2-2	TRBD2	TGTGCCAGCAGCTTACTAGCGGGGGGTTACACCGGGGAGCTGTTTTTT	CASSLLAGGYTGELFF
TRBV6-1	many	TRBJ1-2	-	TGTGCCAGCAGTAGGACTATGGGGGTCTACACCTTC	CASSRTMGVYTF
TRBV11-3	-	TRBJ2-1	-	TGTGCCAGCAGCACGGGACATTACAATGAGCAGTTCTTC	CASSTGHYNEQFF
TRBV5-4	-	TRBJ1-6	TRBD1	TGTGCCAGCAGCTTCAGACAGGGTCGTAATTCACCCCTCCACTTT	CASSFRQGRNSPLHF
TRBV11-2	many	TRBJ1-1	-	TGTGCCAGCAGCTTAGTAACAGGGTTTTTCTTT	CASSLVTGFFF
TRBV27	-	TRBJ1-1	-	TGTGCCAGCAGTACCCGGGAGAAAGCTTTCTTT	CASSTREKAFF
TRBV2	many	TRBJ1-1	TRBD1	TGTGCCAGCAGTGAAGCGCGAGGACAGGGGACTGAAGCTTTCTTT	CASSEARGQGTEAFF
TRBV12-3/TRBV12-4	-	TRBJ2-7	TRBD2	TGTGCCAGCAGTCCCGTCCTAGCGGGAAGGCCCTACGAGCAGTACTTC	CASSPVLAGRPYEQYF